The T cell receptor (beta chain) described here comes from a study of T cell repertoires in cytomegalovirus infection. Study-wide context: Well-studied HLA-B-restricted CMV epitopes were used in the study alongside recently identified HLA-C-restricted ones. Public TCR beta signature analysis indicated the presence of both CMV infection and matching HLA type.

Concerning this clonotype itself: Its antigen is not known.

Losses at the gene ends were 3 bases for V and 6 bases for J; bases not matched to a gene: 7. The CDR3 spans 16 residues. Germline V gene lookup returns CDR1 LNHDA and CDR2 SQIVND (reference sequence). Findings and caveats of the study: Frequencies of public TCR beta families were cumulated, and this identified carriers of CMV plus the relevant HLA. HLA-C-restricted CMV clonotypes gave the most frequent clonotype in two of eight donors.

TCRdb re-derived calls from the reads in MiXCR, one entry per CDR3 protein. In the table there are 830,000 or so distinct CDR3 sequences, around a third of which are singletons. The material was cultured CD8+ T cells from PBMCs, obtained from culture after CMV antigen stimulation. The source of this sequence is a human donor in good health (CMV status not recorded). Some clones in this sample may be carry-over from other donors' samples. The chain joins TRBV19 to TRBJ2-1; the match to TRBD2 covers 11 bases. The CDR3 region is CASSMYSGGAGNEQFF. DNA of the CDR3: TGTGCCAGTAGTATGTATAGCGGGGGGGCGGGCAATGAGCAGTTCTTC.